The entry below describes one T cell receptor (beta chain). Its antigen remains undetermined. Base qualities are not recorded, but no much larger clone differs from it by a single base. CDR1 and CDR2, per the germline V gene (reference sequence), are MNHEY and SMNVEV. Between the V and J ends, shortened by 4 bases and 0 bases respectively, the junction contains 12 bases. The CDR3 has 15 amino acids, counting the end cysteine and phenylalanine. Only the CDR3 portion is preserved as DNA: 45 bases, with reading frame beginning at the first base. The sample originates from a study of Graves' ophthalmopathy and Graves' hyperthyroidism (dated by TCRdb to 2016 to 2019). About the full investigation: Peripheral blood samples were taken at the time of initial diagnosis, before any treatment was given. In total, approximately 140 blood samples were TCR-sequenced: 40 to 45 ophthalmopathy, some 80 hyperthyroidism and about 17 hyperthyroidism-to-ophthalmopathy patients. For independent validation, a separate cohort was made up of 18 hyperthyroidism patients plus 17 patients who later progressed from hyperthyroidism to ophthalmopathy. In roughly 6 hyperthyroidism patients, the T-cell repertoire of thyroid tissue was compared with the T-cell repertoire of blood. To explore V-J signatures that separate ophthalmopathy from hyperthyroidism, a discovery set of fewer than 110 patients was enrolled, consisting of about 45 with ophthalmopathy and approximately 60 with stable hyperthyroidism. Following sampling, methimazole starting at 30 mg daily was administered to hyperthyroidism patients, and high-dose intravenous methylprednisolone was administered to ophthalmopathy patients. To tell Graves' ophthalmopathy apart from Graves' hyperthyroidism, and to predict which patients would progress to ophthalmopathy, the study relied on TCR beta repertoire signatures.

The ophthalmopathy patients had moderately to severely active disease, with a Clinical Activity Score of 3 or higher, a NOSPECS grade of 4 or higher, and a disease duration of less than 3 months. Patients with other autoimmune diseases, uncontrolled infections, pregnancy or lactation were excluded. Diagnosis was based on clinical symptoms, serum thyroxine, TRAb, thyroid ultrasound and orbital computed tomography. Using Ficoll-Paque density gradient centrifugation, PBMCs were isolated from about 9.4 ml of fresh peripheral blood. Trizol reagent was used to extract the total RNA, and its quality was then checked on an Agilent 2100 Bioanalyzer. For repertoire sequencing, TCR beta CDR3 regions were amplified from RNA transcripts. A first-round RT-PCR used HTBI primers with the Qiagen OneStep RT-PCR kit, followed by a second-round multiplex PCR, size selection and purification. Sequencing of the libraries was carried out on an Illumina HiSeq2000 in paired-end mode with 100 bp reads. In the source study's methods: SOAPnuke was used to process the reads, throwing out any read that had adapters, had uncalled bases, had a mean Phred below 15, or lacked an exact constant-primer or identifier match. COPE v1.2.5 was used to merge the high-quality paired reads. Clonotypes were defined as unique nucleotide sequences and were aligned to IMGT TRB V, D and J references using MiTCR v1.1. Only V-J combinations with frequency above 0.0001 were analysed, covering approximately 99% of repertoires. A TCR clonal expansion and chaos score per V-J combination was defined as the ratio of F50 clonal expansion to chaos observed in the TCRdist matrix. Features were reduced by Welch's t-statistics and random forest to approximately 13 V-J combinations, which fed a naive Bayes classifier. The Morisita-Horn index was used to measure how similar the thyroid and blood repertoires were. The raw public data were reprocessed by TCRdb itself: fastp quality trimming at Q25, MiXCR clonotype calling, in-frame beta chains only. Each CDR3 protein gets just one entry, which takes the most common genes and DNA from the rows behind it. TCRdb's processing, not the authors', yielded these V and J calls. The sample includes 350,000 or so distinct CDR3 sequences, with under 20% observed a single time. The ten top clones hold approximately 13% of the sample.

Summary of the overall study and its limitations: In validation, the model predicted ophthalmopathy progression with over 60% sensitivity and 72.22% specificity; roughly 11 predicted patients were CT-confirmed with GO in a median of roughly 6.8 months. In cross-validation, the 13-signature model distinguished ophthalmopathy from stable hyperthyroidism with around 90% sensitivity and 81.08% specificity, while in the test set the corresponding values were roughly 80% and 75%. No statistical method was used to set the sample size in advance, and the investigators knew which group each participant was assigned to. Among expanded thyroid clonotypes with frequency above 0.001, most also showed up in blood, which suggests that blood repertoires may reflect the thyroid immune response.

The sample was peripheral blood. Here the chain combines TRBV27 and TRBJ2-5; the D call is tentative, TRBD1 or TRBD2, as each matches 5 bases. The clonotype was recovered from an adult man with Graves' ophthalmopathy. The CDR3 is CASSSSEGHQETQYF. The DNA sequence follows: TGTGCCAGCAGTTCCTCCGAGGGACACCAAGAGACCCAGTACTTC.